The rows below give T cell receptor beta chains drawn from one sample of a study of T cell responses to AZD1222 COVID-19 vaccine. Generated by immunoSEQ multiplex PCR, the TCRdb table keeps only in-frame clones and is missing some. The data contain 140,000 to 150,000 clones, about 91% of them singletons. Sequencing was performed on peripheral blood, taken on day 0 of AZD1222 vaccination. These receptors all come from an adult in good health. CDR3s include the opening cysteine and the closing phenylalanine or tryptophan. D genes are given only for firm matches. The size entry is marked missing in some rows and otherwise reads once, few, many or a size class.

clone_size d_call j_call v_call cdr3_aa cdr3_nt
NA NA TRBJ2-1 TRBV5-1 CASSAGQFGAEQFF TGCGCCAGCAGCGCCGGACAATTCGGGGCTGAGCAGTTCTTC
NA NA TRBJ1-2 TRBV20-1 CSAGVDYGYTF TGCAGTGCTGGGGTAGACTATGGCTACACCTTC
NA TRBD1 TRBJ2-2 TRBV7-2 CASSLRGQVWTRNTGELFF TGTGCCAGCAGCTTAAGGGGACAGGTGTGGACCAGGAACACCGGGGAGCTGTTTTTT
NA TRBD1 TRBJ1-5 TRBV6-6 CASSYEDRGNQPQHF TGTGCCAGCAGTTACGAAGACAGGGGAAATCAGCCCCAGCATTTT
NA NA TRBJ1-2 TRBV6-5 CASRPDRNPNYGYTF TGTGCCAGCAGACCCGACAGAAATCCTAACTATGGCTACACCTTC
NA TRBD1 TRBJ2-3 TRBV5-5 CASSPTGPGTDTQYF TGTGCCAGCAGTCCGACAGGGCCGGGCACAGATACGCAGTATTTT
once NA TRBJ1-2 TRBV24-1 CATSDLIDGYTF TGTGCCACCAGTGATTTGATCGATGGCTACACCTTC
NA NA TRBJ1-2 TRBV5-1 CASSGGGPLYGYTF TGCGCCAGCTCCGGCGGCGGACCCCTCTATGGCTACACCTTC
once TRBD1 TRBJ2-2 TRBV6-2/TRBV6-3 CASSPGWGQVTTGELFF TGTGCCAGCAGCCCCGGGTGGGGACAGGTTACCACCGGGGAGCTGTTTTTT
NA NA TRBJ2-7 TRBV5-1 CASSLAPELAYEQYF TGCGCCAGCAGCTTGGCTCCAGAACTAGCATACGAGCAGTACTTC
NA NA TRBJ1-6 TRBV4-1 CASSQAGSSYNSPLHF TGCGCCAGCAGCCAAGCCGGGAGCTCCTATAATTCACCCCTCCACTTT
NA TRBD1 TRBJ1-1 TRBV28 CASSAGPIFRGLLNTEAFF TGTGCCAGCAGTGCGGGACCGATTTTCAGGGGGCTCTTGAACACTGAAGCTTTCTTT
few TRBD1 TRBJ2-6 TRBV9 CASSGAGTAGANVLTF TGTGCCAGCAGCGGGGCCGGGACAGCGGGGGCCAACGTCCTGACTTTC
NA TRBD1 TRBJ2-7 TRBV5-1 CASSAGQGAYEQYF TGCGCCAGCAGCGCTGGACAGGGAGCTTACGAGCAGTACTTC
NA NA TRBJ1-3 TRBV5-5 CASSLQGTAGNTIYF TGTGCCAGCAGCCTTCAGGGGACGGCGGGAAACACCATATATTTT
NA NA TRBJ1-1 TRBV28 CASSPGGTLNTEAFF TGTGCCAGCAGCCCGGGGGGCACCCTGAACACTGAAGCTTTCTTT
once NA TRBJ1-6 TRBV28 CASSSGVRSPLHF TGTGCCAGCAGTTCTGGGGTTAGGTCACCCCTCCACTTT
NA TRBD1 TRBJ1-4 TRBV28 CASRRQGAGEKLFF TGTGCCAGCAGGCGACAGGGGGCAGGGGAAAAACTGTTTTTT
NA TRBD1 TRBJ2-3 TRBV2 CATWTGGAGDTQYF TGTGCCACCTGGACAGGGGGCGCGGGGGATACGCAGTATTTT
NA NA TRBJ2-1 TRBV3-1/TRBV3-2 CASSQGVSNEQFF TGTGCCAGCAGCCAAGGCGTTTCCAATGAGCAGTTCTTC
NA TRBD1 TRBJ2-5 TRBV5-6 CASSLSGTVQETQYF TGTGCCAGCAGCTTGTCCGGGACAGTTCAAGAGACCCAGTACTTC
NA NA TRBJ2-1 TRBV25-1 CASTPTSSLLNEQFF TGTGCCAGCACCCCAACTAGCTCTCTCCTCAATGAGCAGTTCTTC
NA NA TRBJ1-3 TRBV28 CASADGNTIYF TGTGCCAGTGCTGACGGAAACACCATATATTTT
NA NA TRBJ2-2 TRBV2 CASRRVQGAGELFF TGTGCCAGCAGGCGGGTTCAAGGGGCCGGGGAGCTGTTTTTT
NA NA TRBJ1-5 TRBV19 CATRWQGGNQPQHF TGTGCCACCCGGTGGCAGGGAGGCAATCAGCCCCAGCATTTT
NA NA TRBJ2-3 TRBV19 CASSGLTAAQVDTQYF TGTGCCAGTAGTGGACTGACAGCCGCGCAAGTGGATACGCAGTATTTT
NA NA TRBJ1-2 TRBV27 CASSLSRGVVYGYTF TGTGCCAGCAGTTTAAGTCGGGGAGTTGTCTATGGCTACACCTTC
NA NA TRBJ2-3 TRBV2 CASSNWATSTDTQYF TGTGCCAGCAGTAATTGGGCCACAAGCACAGATACGCAGTATTTT
NA NA TRBJ2-3 TRBV3-1/TRBV3-2 CASSPPASTDTQYF TGTGCCAGCAGCCCCCCCGCTAGCACAGATACGCAGTATTTT
NA TRBD2 TRBJ2-5 TRBV4-3 CASSPYHTSGGVETQYF TGCGCCAGCAGCCCCTACCACACTAGCGGGGGGGTAGAGACCCAGTACTTC
NA TRBD1 TRBJ1-1 TRBV6-2/TRBV6-3 CASSYPAYPDRGKDTEAFF TGTGCCAGCAGTTACCCCGCTTACCCCGACAGGGGTAAGGACACTGAAGCTTTCTTT
NA NA TRBJ2-2 TRBV9 CASSVSDGLGTGELFF TGTGCCAGCAGCGTTTCGGACGGGCTCGGAACCGGGGAGCTGTTTTTT
NA NA TRBJ2-3 TRBV7-9 CASSWGMGEADTQYF TGTGCCAGCAGCTGGGGTATGGGGGAGGCAGATACGCAGTATTTT
NA TRBD1 TRBJ1-2 TRBV18 CASSQRQGAPNYGYTF TGTGCCAGCTCACAACGACAGGGCGCTCCTAACTATGGCTACACCTTC
NA NA TRBJ1-1 TRBV7-3 CASSLYPNTEAFF TGTGCCAGCAGCTTATACCCGAACACTGAAGCTTTCTTT
NA TRBD1 TRBJ1-1 TRBV9 CASSPTGRDTEAFF TGTGCCAGCAGCCCGACAGGGAGGGACACTGAAGCTTTCTTT
NA NA TRBJ2-7 TRBV19 CASARRGEGTYEQYF TGTGCCAGCGCCCGGCGAGGAGAGGGGACCTACGAGCAGTACTTC
once NA TRBJ1-1 TRBV5-1 CASSRDANMNTEAFF TGCGCCAGCAGCCGGGACGCAAATATGAACACTGAAGCTTTCTTT
once NA TRBJ2-4 TRBV5-4 CASSLGYAGRTKNIQYF TGTGCCAGCAGCTTGGGGTACGCGGGAAGAACCAAAAACATTCAGTACTTC
few NA TRBJ2-3 TRBV7-3 CASSFSLGDTQYF TGTGCCAGCAGCTTCTCTCTAGGTGATACGCAGTATTTT
NA NA TRBJ1-2 TRBV6-2/TRBV6-3 CASSFSGAVPFDF TGTGCCAGCAGTTTCTCCGGGGCCGTCCCTTTCGACTTC
NA NA TRBJ1-6 TRBV30 CAWEPGSNSPLHF TGTGCCTGGGAGCCGGGATCTAATTCACCCCTCCACTTT
NA NA TRBJ1-2 TRBV21-1 CASSRRQLPANYGYTF TGTGCCAGCAGCAGACGTCAGCTCCCAGCTAACTATGGCTACACCTTC
NA NA TRBJ2-3 TRBV12-3/TRBV12-4 CASSRSLPDTQYF TGTGCCAGCAGTCGTAGCTTACCAGATACGCAGTATTTT
NA NA TRBJ1-6 TRBV30 CAWEGNSPLHF TGTGCCTGGGAGGGTAATTCACCCCTCCACTTT
NA TRBD1 TRBJ1-1 TRBV18 CASSRGQGQSEAFF TGTGCCAGCTCACGCGGACAGGGTCAATCTGAAGCTTTCTTT
NA NA TRBJ2-5 TRBV29-1 CSGPDRPRAGETQYF TGCAGCGGGCCAGATCGGCCTCGCGCCGGGGAGACCCAGTACTTC
NA NA TRBJ2-7 TRBV7-2 CASSLRQNYEQYF TGTGCCAGCAGCTTAAGACAGAACTACGAGCAGTACTTC
NA NA TRBJ1-3 TRBV5-6 CASSLELGGTGNTIYF TGTGCCAGCAGCTTGGAGCTCGGGGGCACTGGAAACACCATATATTTT